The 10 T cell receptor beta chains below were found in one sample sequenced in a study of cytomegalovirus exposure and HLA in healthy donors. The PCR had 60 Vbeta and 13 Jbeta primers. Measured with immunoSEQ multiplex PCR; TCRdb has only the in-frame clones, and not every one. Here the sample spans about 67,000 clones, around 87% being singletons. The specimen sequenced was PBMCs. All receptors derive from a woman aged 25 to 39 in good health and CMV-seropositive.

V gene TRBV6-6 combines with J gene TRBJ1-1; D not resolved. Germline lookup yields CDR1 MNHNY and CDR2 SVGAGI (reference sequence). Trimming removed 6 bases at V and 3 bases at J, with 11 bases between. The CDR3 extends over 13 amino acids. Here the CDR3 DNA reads TGTGCCAGCAGCCCAGGAACTTACACTGAAGCTTTCTTT. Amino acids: CASSPGTYTEAFF.

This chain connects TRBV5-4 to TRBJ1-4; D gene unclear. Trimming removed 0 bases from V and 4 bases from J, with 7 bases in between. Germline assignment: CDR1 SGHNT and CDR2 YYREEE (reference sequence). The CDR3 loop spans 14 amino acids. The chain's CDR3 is CASSLDSINEKLFF. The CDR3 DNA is TGTGCCAGCAGCTTGGACAGTATTAATGAAAAACTGTTTTTT.

CDR3 sequence reads: CASSVGEGDQPQHF. The CDR3 DNA reads TGTGCCAGCAGCGTAGGGGAAGGGGATCAGCCCCAGCATTTT. This chain joins TRBV9 and TRBJ1-5; TRBD1 is a possible D gene (5 bases). V lost 0 bases to trimming and J lost 5 bases, with 9 bases between them. The germline V gene encodes CDR1 SGDLS and CDR2 YYNGEE. The CDR3 consists of 14 residues.

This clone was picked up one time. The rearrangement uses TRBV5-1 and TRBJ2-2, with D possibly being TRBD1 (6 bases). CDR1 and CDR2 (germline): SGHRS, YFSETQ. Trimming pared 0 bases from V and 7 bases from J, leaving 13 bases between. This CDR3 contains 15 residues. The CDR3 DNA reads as TGCGCCAGCAGCTTGGAAGGGGGAACGGTCGGGGAGCTGTTTTTT. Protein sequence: CASSLEGGTVGELFF.

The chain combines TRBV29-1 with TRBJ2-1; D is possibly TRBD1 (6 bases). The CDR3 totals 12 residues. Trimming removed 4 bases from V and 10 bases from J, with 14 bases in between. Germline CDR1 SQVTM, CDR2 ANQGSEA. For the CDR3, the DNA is TGCAGCGTTGTGCCCTTGCAGGGGGAGCAGTTCTTC. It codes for CSVVPLQGEQFF.

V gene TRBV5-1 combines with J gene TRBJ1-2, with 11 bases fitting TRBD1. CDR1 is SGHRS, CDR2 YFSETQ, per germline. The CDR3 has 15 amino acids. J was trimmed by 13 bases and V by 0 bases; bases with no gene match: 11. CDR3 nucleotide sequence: TGCGCCAGCAGCTTGGGGACAGGGGGCCTTTGGAGGGGCACCTTC. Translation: CASSLGTGGLWRGTF.

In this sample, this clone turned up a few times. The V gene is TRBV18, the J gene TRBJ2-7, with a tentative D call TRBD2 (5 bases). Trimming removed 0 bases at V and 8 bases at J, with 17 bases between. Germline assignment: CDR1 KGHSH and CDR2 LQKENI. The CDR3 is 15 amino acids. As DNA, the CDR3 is TGTGCCAGCTCACCACCAGTGACTATCGGCGGTAAGCAGTACTTC. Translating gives CASSPPVTIGGKQYF.

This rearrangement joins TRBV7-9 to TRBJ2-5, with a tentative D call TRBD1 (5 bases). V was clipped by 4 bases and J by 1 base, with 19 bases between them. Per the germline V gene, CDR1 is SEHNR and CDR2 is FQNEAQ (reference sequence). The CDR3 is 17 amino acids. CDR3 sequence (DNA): TGTGCCAGCAGCTCAGGAGCGATCACAGGTATCCAAGAGACCCAGTACTTC. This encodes CASSSGAITGIQETQYF.

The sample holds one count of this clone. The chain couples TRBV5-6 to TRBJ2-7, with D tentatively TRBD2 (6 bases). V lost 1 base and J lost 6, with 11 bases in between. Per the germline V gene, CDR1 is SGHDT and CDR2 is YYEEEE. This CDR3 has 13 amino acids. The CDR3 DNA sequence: TGTGCCAGCAGCTTGAGACTAGTTTTCGAGCAGTACTTC. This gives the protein CASSLRLVFEQYF.

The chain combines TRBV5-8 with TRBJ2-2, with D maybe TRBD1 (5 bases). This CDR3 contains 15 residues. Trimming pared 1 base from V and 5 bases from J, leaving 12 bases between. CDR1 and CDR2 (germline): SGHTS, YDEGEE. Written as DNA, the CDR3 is TGTGCCAGCAGCTTGCATCAGGGATGGACCGGGGAGCTGTTTTTT. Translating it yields CASSLHQGWTGELFF.